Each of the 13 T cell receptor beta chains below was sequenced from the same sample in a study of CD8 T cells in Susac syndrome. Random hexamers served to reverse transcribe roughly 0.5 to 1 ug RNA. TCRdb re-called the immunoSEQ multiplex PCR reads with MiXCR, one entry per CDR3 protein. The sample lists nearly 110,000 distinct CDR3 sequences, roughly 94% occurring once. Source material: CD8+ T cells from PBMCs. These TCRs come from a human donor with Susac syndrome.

The CDR3 DNA reads as TGTGCCAGCAGCTCACCGACAGGGGACGGCTACACCTTC. It yields the protein CASSSPTGDGYTF. This chain uses TRBV9 with TRBJ1-2, with 8 bases that match TRBD1. Germline loops: CDR1 SGDLS, CDR2 YYNGEE. There are 13 residues in the CDR3. The V gene end was trimmed by 4 bases and the J gene end by 8 bases; junction bases not matched to a gene: 7.

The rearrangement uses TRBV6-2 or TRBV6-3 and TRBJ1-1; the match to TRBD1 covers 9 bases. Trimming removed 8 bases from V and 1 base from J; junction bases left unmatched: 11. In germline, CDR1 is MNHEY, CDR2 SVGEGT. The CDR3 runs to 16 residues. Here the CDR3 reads CASGQMTGGKNTEAFF. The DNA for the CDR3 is TGTGCCAGCGGCCAAATGACAGGGGGGAAGAACACTGAAGCTTTCTTT.

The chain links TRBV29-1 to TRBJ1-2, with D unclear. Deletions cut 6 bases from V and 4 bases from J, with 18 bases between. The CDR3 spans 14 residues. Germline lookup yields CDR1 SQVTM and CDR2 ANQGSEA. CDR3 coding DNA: TGCAGCGTCGGAGGCGAGTCGACTAGCTATGGCTACACCTTC. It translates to CSVGGESTSYGYTF.

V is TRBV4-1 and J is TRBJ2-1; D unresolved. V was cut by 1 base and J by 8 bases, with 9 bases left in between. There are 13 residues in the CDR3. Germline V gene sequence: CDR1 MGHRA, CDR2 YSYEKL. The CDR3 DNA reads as TGCGCCAGCAGCCAAGGTCTATCCGATGAGCAGTTCTTC. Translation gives CASSQGLSDEQFF.

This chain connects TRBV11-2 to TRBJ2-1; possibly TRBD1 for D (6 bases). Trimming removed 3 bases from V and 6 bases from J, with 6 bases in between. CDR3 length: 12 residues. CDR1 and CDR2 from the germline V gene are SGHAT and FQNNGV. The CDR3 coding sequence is TGTGCCAGCAGCTTGGACAGCAATGAGCAGTTCTTC. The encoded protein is CASSLDSNEQFF. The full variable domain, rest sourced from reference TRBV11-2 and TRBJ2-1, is EAGVAQSPRYKIIEKRQSVAFWCNPISGHATLYWYQQILGQGPKLLIQFQNNGVVDDSQLPKDRFSAERLKGVDSTLKIQPAKLEDSAVYLCASSLDSNEQFFGPGTRLTVL.

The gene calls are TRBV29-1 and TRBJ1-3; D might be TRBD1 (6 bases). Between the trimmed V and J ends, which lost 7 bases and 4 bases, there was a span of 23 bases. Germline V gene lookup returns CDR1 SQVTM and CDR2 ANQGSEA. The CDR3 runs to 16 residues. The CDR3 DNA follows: TGCAGCGCTCTTCTCGCACAGGGTTCAGACGGAAACACCATATATTTT. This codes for CSALLAQGSDGNTIYF.

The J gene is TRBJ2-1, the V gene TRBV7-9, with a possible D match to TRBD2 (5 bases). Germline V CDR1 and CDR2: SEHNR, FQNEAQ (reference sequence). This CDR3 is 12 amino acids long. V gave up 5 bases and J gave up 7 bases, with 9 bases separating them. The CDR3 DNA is TGTGCCAGCAGCGGAAGGGAGAATGAGCAGTTCTTC. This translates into CASSGRENEQFF.

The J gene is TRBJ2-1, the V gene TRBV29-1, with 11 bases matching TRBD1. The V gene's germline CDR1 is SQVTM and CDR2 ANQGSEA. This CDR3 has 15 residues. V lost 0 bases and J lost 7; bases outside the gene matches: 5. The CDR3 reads CSVEEGTGGTNEQFF. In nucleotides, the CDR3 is TGCAGCGTTGAAGAGGGGACAGGGGGGACAAATGAGCAGTTCTTC.

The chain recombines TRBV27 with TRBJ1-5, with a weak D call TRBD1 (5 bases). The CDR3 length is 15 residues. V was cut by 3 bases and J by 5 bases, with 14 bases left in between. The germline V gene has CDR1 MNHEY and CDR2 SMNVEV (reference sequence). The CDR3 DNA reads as TGTGCCAGCAGTTTGTCGGCAGGGCGTTATCAGCCCCAGCATTTT. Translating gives CASSLSAGRYQPQHF.

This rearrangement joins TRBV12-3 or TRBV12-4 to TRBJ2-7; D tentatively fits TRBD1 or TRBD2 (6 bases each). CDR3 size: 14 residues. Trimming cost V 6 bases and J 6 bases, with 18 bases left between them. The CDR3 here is CASSPGAPPLEQYF. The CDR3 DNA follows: TGTGCCAGCAGCCCGGGGGCTCCGCCCCTCGAGCAGTACTTC.

DNA of the CDR3: TGTGCCAGCAGCTTAGTTCCGACAGATACCCAGTACTTC. Its protein is CASSLVPTDTQYF. V is TRBV7-7 and J is TRBJ2-5, with D perhaps matching TRBD1 (5 bases). Germline V gives CDR1 SSHAT, CDR2 FNYEAQ (reference sequence). Trimming left V 1 base short and J 8 bases short, with 11 bases between. The CDR3 runs to 13 residues.

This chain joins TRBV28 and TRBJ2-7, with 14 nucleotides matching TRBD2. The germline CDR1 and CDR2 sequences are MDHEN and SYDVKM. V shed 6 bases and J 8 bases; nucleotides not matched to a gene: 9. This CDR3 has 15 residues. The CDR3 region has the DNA TGTGCCAGCAGCCCCACGGGACTAGCGGGGGACAAGCAGTACTTC. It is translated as CASSPTGLAGDKQYF.

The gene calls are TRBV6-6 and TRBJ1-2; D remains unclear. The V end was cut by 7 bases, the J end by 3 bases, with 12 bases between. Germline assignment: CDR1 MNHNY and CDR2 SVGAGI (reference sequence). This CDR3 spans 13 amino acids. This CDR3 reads CASTVIGYYGYTF. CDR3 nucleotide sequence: TGTGCCAGCACCGTAATCGGGTACTATGGCTACACCTTC.